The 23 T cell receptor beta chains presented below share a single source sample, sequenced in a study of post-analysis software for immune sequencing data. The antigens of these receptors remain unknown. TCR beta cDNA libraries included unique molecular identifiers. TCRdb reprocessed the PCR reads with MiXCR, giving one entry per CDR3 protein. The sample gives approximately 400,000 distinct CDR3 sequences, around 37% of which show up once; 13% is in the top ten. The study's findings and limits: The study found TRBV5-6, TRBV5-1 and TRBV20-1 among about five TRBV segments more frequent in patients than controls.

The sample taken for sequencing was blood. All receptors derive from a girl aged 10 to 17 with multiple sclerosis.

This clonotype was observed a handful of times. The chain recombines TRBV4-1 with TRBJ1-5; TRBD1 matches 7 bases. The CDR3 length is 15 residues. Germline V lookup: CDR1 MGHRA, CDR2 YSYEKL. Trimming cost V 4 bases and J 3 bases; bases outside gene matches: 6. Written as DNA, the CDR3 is TGCGCCAGCAGCCTCCGGGACAGCGACAATCAGCCCCAGCATTTT. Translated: CASSLRDSDNQPQHF.

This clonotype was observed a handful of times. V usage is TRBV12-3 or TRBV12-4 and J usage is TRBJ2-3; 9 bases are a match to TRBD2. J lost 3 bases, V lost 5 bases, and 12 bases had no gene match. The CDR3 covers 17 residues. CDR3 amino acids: CASSPFGSGGPTDTQYF. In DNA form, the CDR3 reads TGTGCCAGCAGTCCATTTGGTAGCGGGGGCCCTACAGATACGCAGTATTTT.

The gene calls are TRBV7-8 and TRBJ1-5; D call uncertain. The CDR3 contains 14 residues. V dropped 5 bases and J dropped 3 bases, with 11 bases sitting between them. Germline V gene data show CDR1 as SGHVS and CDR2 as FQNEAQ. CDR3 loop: CASSTLQDNQPQHF. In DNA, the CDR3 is TGTGCCAGCAGCACTTTGCAGGACAATCAGCCCCAGCATTTT.

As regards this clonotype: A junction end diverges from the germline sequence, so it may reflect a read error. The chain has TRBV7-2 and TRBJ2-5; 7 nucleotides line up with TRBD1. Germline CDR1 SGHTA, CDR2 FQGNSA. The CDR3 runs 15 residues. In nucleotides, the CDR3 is TGTGCCAGCAGCCTTTCGACAGGGAACACCTACGAGCAGGACTTC. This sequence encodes CASSLSTGNTYEQDF. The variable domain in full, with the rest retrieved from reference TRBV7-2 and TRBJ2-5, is GAGVSQSPSNKVTEKGKDVELRCDPISGHTALYWYRQSLGQGLEFLIYFQGNSAPDKSGLPSDRFSAERTGGSVSTLTIQRTQQEDSAVYLCASSLSTGNTYEQDFGPGTRLLVL.

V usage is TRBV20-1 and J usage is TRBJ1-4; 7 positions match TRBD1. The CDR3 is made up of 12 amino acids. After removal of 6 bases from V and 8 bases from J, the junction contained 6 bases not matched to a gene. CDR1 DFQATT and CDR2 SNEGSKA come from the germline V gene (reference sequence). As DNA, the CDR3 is TGCAGTGCGCGGGACAGAAAGGAAAAACTGTTTTTT. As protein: CSARDRKEKLFF.

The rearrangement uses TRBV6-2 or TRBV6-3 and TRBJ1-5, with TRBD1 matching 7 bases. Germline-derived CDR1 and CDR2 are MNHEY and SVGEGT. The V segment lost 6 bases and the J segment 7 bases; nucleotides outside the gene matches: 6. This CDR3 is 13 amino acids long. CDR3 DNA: TGTGCCAGCAGCCTCGGACAGGCCCAGCCCCAGCATTTT. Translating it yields CASSLGQAQPQHF.

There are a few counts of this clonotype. CDR3 protein: CASSYSETPQMSEQFF. The CDR3 coding sequence is TGTGCCAGCAGTTACTCTGAGACCCCCCAGATGTCGGAGCAGTTCTTC. This sequence joins TRBV6-5 and TRBJ2-1; D is unresolved. The V end was cut by 0 bases, the J end by 10 bases, with 19 bases between. Looked up from germline, CDR1 is MNHEY and CDR2 is SVGAGI. CDR3 length: 16 residues.

CDR3 sequence (DNA): TGCGCCAGCAGCCAAGATACAGGGGACTATGGCTACACCTTC. It codes for CASSQDTGDYGYTF. V usage is TRBV4-1 and J usage is TRBJ1-2, with TRBD1 matching 7 bases. Germline CDR1 MGHRA, CDR2 YSYEKL. J lost 3 bases, V lost 0 bases, and 1 base had no gene match. The CDR3 contains 14 residues.

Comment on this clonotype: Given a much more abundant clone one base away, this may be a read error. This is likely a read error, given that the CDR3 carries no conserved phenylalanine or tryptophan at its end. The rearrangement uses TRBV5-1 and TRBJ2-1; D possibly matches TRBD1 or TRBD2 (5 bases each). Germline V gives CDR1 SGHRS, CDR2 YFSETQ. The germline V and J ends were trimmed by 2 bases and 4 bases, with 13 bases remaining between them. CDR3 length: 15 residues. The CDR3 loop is CASSLRDPNYNEQFL. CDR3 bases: TGCGCCAGCAGCTTACGGGACCCAAATTACAATGAGCAGTTCCTC.

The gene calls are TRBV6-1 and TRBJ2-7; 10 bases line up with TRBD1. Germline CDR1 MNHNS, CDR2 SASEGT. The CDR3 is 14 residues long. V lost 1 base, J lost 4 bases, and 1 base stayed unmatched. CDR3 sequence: CASSEGTGGYEQYF. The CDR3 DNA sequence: TGTGCCAGCAGTGAAGGGACAGGGGGTTACGAGCAGTACTTC.

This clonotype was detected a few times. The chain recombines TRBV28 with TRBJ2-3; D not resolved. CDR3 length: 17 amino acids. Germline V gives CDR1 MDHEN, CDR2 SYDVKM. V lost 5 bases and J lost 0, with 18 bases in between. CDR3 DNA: TGTGCCAGCAGTCCATACCCCCTAATTGAGAGCACAGATACGCAGTATTTT. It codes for CASSPYPLIESTDTQYF.

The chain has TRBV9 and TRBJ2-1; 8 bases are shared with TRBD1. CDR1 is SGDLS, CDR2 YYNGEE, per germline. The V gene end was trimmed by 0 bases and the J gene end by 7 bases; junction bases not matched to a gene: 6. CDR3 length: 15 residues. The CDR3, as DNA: TGTGCCAGCAGCGTAGCCGGGACAGGACCTAATGAGCAGTTCTTC. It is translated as CASSVAGTGPNEQFF.

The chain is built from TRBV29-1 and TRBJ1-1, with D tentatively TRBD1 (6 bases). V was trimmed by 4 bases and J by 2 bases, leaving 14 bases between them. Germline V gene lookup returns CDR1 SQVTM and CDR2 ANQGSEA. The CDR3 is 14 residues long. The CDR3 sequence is CSVGGTPKNTEAFF. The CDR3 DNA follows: TGCAGCGTTGGTGGGACACCCAAAAACACTGAAGCTTTCTTT.

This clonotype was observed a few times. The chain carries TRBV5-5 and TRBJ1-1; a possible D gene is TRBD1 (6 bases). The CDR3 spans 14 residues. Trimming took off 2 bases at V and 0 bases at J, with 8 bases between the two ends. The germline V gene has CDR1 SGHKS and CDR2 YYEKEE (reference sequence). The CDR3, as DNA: TGTGCCAGCAGCTTATGGGGGCTGAACACTGAAGCTTTCTTT. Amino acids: CASSLWGLNTEAFF.

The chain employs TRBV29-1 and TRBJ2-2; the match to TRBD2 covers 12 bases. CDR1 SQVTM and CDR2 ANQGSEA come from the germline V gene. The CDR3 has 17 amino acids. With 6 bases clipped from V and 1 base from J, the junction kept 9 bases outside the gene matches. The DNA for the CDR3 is TGCAGCGTCGAGACTAGCGGGGGACGAGAGAACACCGGGGAGCTGTTTTTT. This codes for CSVETSGGRENTGELFF.

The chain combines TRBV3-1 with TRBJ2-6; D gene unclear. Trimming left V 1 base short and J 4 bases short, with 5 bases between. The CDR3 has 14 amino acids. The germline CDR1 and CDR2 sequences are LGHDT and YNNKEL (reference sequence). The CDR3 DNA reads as TGTGCCAGCAGCCAAGTTTCCGGGGCCAACGTCCTGACTTTC. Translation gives CASSQVSGANVLTF.

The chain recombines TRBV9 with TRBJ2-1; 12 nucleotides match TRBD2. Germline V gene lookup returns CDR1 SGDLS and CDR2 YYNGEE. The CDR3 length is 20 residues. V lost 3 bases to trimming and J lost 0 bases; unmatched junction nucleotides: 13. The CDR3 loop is CASSAKALAGGVSSYNEQFF. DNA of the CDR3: TGTGCCAGCAGCGCAAAGGCACTAGCGGGGGGCGTAAGCTCCTACAATGAGCAGTTCTTC. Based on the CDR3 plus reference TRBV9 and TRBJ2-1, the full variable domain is DSGVTQTPKHLITATGQRVTLRCSPRSGDLSVYWYQQSLDQGLQFLIQYYNGEERAKGNILERFSAQQFPDLHSELNLSSLELGDSALYFCASSAKALAGGVSSYNEQFFGPGTRLTVL.

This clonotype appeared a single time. Written as DNA, the CDR3 is TGTGCCAGCAGCCAAAACCAGGCAGATACGCAGTATTTT. It encodes CASSQNQADTQYF. The V gene is TRBV7-2, the J gene TRBJ2-3; D not resolved. The CDR3 length is 13 residues. Trimming left V 5 bases short and J 4 bases short, with 10 bases between. The germline V gene has CDR1 SGHTA and CDR2 FQGNSA.

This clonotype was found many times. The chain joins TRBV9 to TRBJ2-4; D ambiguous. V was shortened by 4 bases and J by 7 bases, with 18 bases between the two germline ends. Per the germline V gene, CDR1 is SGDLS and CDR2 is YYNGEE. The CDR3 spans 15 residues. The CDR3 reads CASSPRPDGVNIQYF. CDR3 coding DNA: TGTGCCAGCAGCCCTCGACCGGACGGAGTTAACATTCAGTACTTC. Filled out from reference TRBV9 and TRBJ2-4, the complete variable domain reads DSGVTQTPKHLITATGQRVTLRCSPRSGDLSVYWYQQSLDQGLQFLIQYYNGEERAKGNILERFSAQQFPDLHSELNLSSLELGDSALYFCASSPRPDGVNIQYFGAGTRLSVL.

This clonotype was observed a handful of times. The CDR3 sequence is CASSRTAQGPDTQYF. In nucleotides, the CDR3 is TGTGCCAGCAGTCGCACAGCCCAGGGGCCAGATACGCAGTATTTT. The rearrangement joins TRBV6-6 to TRBJ2-3, with D perhaps TRBD1 (6 bases). The germline CDR1 and CDR2 sequences are MNHNY and SVGAGI (reference sequence). The CDR3 loop spans 15 amino acids. V lost 5 bases and J lost 4, with 16 bases in between.

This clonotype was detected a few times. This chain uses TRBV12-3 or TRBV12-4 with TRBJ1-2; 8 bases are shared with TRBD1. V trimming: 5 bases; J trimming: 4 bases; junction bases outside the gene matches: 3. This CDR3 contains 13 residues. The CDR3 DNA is TGTGCCAGCAGTCGGACAGGGACCTATGGCTACACCTTC. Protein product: CASSRTGTYGYTF.

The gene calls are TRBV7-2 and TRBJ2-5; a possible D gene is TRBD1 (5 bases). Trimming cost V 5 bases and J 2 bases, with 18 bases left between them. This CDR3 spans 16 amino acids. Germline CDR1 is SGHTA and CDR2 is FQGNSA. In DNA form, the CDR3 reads TGTGCCAGCAGCCCTAGAATAAACAGGATTCAAGAGACCCAGTACTTC. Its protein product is CASSPRINRIQETQYF.

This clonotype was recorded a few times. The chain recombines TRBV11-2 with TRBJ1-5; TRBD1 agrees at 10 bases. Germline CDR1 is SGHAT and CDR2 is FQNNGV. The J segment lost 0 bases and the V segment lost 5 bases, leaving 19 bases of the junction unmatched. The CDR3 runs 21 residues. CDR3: CASSQDRLGQGPSYSNQPQHF. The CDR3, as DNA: TGTGCCAGCAGCCAAGACCGGTTGGGACAGGGGCCAAGCTATAGCAATCAGCCCCAGCATTTT.